The 14 T cell receptor beta chains below were found in one sample sequenced in a study of post-analysis software for immune sequencing data. Unique molecular identifiers tagged the TCR beta cDNA libraries. Via MiXCR, TCRdb re-called the PCR reads, giving one row per CDR3 protein. The table records about 260,000 distinct CDR3 sequences, 30% to 45% of them present only once. For these TCRs, the target antigens are not known. Findings and caveats of the study: Patients had higher frequencies than controls of four to six TRBV segments, including TRBV5-6, TRBV5-1 and TRBV20-1.

The sequencing input was blood. The receptors shown here come from a girl between 10 and 17 years old with multiple sclerosis.

This rearrangement joins TRBV4-1 to TRBJ2-1, with a possible D match to TRBD2 (7 bases). Germline V gene data show CDR1 as MGHRA and CDR2 as YSYEKL. This CDR3 comprises 15 residues. V lost 8 bases and J lost 4, with 18 bases in between. For the CDR3, the DNA is TGCGCCAGCCGGGGGGCGGGAGACAGGTACAATGAGCAGTTCTTC. Residues: CASRGAGDRYNEQFF.

Of note for this clonotype: A much larger clone lies a single base off, so this may be a read error. The chain is built from TRBV4-1 and TRBJ2-5; 8 bases are a match to TRBD2. The junction had 20 bases not matched to a gene; V was cut back by 3 bases and J by 11 bases. This CDR3 is 17 amino acids long. Germline-derived CDR1 and CDR2 are MGHRA and YSYEKL. Here the CDR3 DNA reads TGCGCCAGCAGCCACTTGGGGTCTACTAGCGGTTCCAATGAGCAGTACTTC. Translating gives CASSHLGSTSGSNEQYF.

This rearrangement joins TRBV20-1 to TRBJ2-7; D possibly corresponds to TRBD2 (5 bases). The ends were cut back, 3 bases at V and 3 bases at J, with 24 bases in the middle. The CDR3 length is 17 residues. The germline V gene has CDR1 DFQATT and CDR2 SNEGSKA (reference sequence). CDR3 in amino acids: CSARRPLAGVKSYEQYF. The DNA for the CDR3 is TGCAGTGCTAGGAGGCCCCTAGCAGGTGTAAAAAGCTACGAGCAGTACTTC.

The J gene is TRBJ2-1, the V gene TRBV5-1, with 9 bases aligning to TRBD2. V shed 5 bases and J 5 bases; nucleotides not matched to a gene: 8. The CDR3 spans 15 residues. Germline lookup yields CDR1 SGHRS and CDR2 YFSETQ. The CDR3 DNA is TGCGCCAGCAGGGACGTCGCTAGCGGGAACAATGAGCAGTTCTTC. Protein product: CASRDVASGNNEQFF.

This clonotype came up a few times. The CDR3 loop is CASNRGGFYNEQYF. As DNA, the CDR3 is TGTGCCAGCAACAGAGGCGGCTTTTACAATGAGCAGTACTTC. V gene TRBV14 combines with J gene TRBJ2-7; D gene ambiguous. Between the trimmed V and J ends, which lost 7 bases and 7 bases, there was a span of 20 bases. The V gene's germline CDR1 is SGHDN and CDR2 FVKESK. CDR3 length: 14 residues.

Comment on this clonotype: A read error may explain this, as a much larger clone is one base away. This chain uses TRBV5-1 with TRBJ1-2; 9 positions agree with TRBD1. The CDR3 covers 15 residues. Germline loops: CDR1 SGHRS, CDR2 YFSETQ. CDR3 loop: CAGSLGTGQYYGYTF. As DNA, the CDR3 is TGCGCCGGCAGCTTGGGGACAGGGCAATACTATGGCTACACCTTC.

V and J are TRBV30 and TRBJ1-5; 10 bases map to TRBD1. Germline trimming cut 4 bases from V and 7 bases from J; bases unmatched to any gene: 7. CDR1 is GTSNPN and CDR2 is SVGIG in the germline V gene (reference sequence). This CDR3 is built from 14 residues. The CDR3 is CAWKGDRGNQPQHF. The CDR3 nucleotides are TGTGCCTGGAAGGGGGACAGGGGTAACCAGCCCCAGCATTTT.

The sample holds many counts of this clonotype. The chain couples TRBV28 to TRBJ1-5; no definite D call. CDR3 length: 15 residues. The ends were cut back, 6 bases at V and 3 bases at J, with 15 bases in the middle. Germline values: CDR1 MDHEN, CDR2 SYDVKM. The CDR3 loop is CASSFTPAVNQPQHF. CDR3 DNA: TGTGCCAGCAGCTTTACTCCGGCGGTCAATCAGCCCCAGCATTTT.

This clonotype was observed many times. J is TRBJ1-2 and V is TRBV12-3 or TRBV12-4, with no clear D. This CDR3 is 15 amino acids long. Deletions cut 1 base from V and 0 bases from J, with 9 bases between. The CDR3 here is CASSLEHLPNYGYTF. DNA of the CDR3: TGTGCCAGCAGTTTAGAACACCTTCCTAACTATGGCTACACCTTC.

In its sample, this clonotype was seen a few times. The chain carries TRBV18 and TRBJ2-1; D not resolved. V was trimmed by 6 bases and J by 0 bases, leaving 21 bases between them. The CDR3 contains 18 residues. Per germline, CDR1 KGHSH and CDR2 LQKENI. CDR3 in DNA: TGTGCCAGCTCCCAAGAAGGCGGCTACTCAAGCTCCTACAATGAGCAGTTCTTC. Translated: CASSQEGGYSSSYNEQFF.

This clonotype appeared many times. The J gene is TRBJ2-5, the V gene TRBV7-9; maybe TRBD2 (5 bases). The V end was cut by 1 base, the J end by 6 bases, with 15 bases between. Germline loops: CDR1 SEHNR, CDR2 FQNEAQ (reference sequence). There are 15 residues in the CDR3. The CDR3 nucleotides are TGTGCCAGCAGCTTAGGAGCGGTAGAAGAGAAGACCCAGTACTTC. Translation: CASSLGAVEEKTQYF. The whole variable domain, remainder taken from reference TRBV7-9 and TRBJ2-5, is DTGVSQNPRHKITKRGQNVTFRCDPISEHNRLYWYRQTLGQGPEFLTYFQNEAQLEKSRLLSDRFSAERPKGSFSTLEIQRTEQGDSAMYLCASSLGAVEEKTQYFGPGTRLLVL.

This clonotype has a handful of counts. A much bigger clone sits one base away, suggesting this may be a read error. V and J are TRBV5-6 and TRBJ2-5; the match to TRBD2 covers 9 bases. V shed 0 bases and J 7 bases; nucleotides not matched to a gene: 13. The CDR3 contains 17 residues. CDR1 is SGHDT, CDR2 YYEEEE, per germline. This CDR3 is CASSLVRAGGFRGTQYF. DNA of the CDR3: TGTGCCAGCAGCTTGGTGCGAGCGGGAGGCTTTCGCGGGACCCAGTACTTC.

This clonotype was detected ten times or more. The V gene is TRBV6-4, the J gene TRBJ1-5; TRBD1 might be the D (5 bases). In germline, CDR1 is MRHNA, CDR2 SNTAGT. V lost 3 bases and J 3 bases, leaving 15 bases between the germline ends. The CDR3 sequence is 16 residues long. CDR3 amino acids: CASSESAGRNNQPQHF. The CDR3 nucleotides are TGTGCCAGCAGTGAAAGTGCGGGACGTAACAATCAGCCCCAGCATTTT.

In this sample, this clonotype turned up once. A read error is possible here, since a much larger clone lies one base away. The V call is TRBV29-1, the J call TRBJ1-1, with D possibly being TRBD1 (5 bases). This CDR3 contains 15 residues. CDR1 and CDR2 (germline): SQVTM, ANQGSEA. The DNA of the CDR3 is TGCGGCGGCAGCCCCCGGGGACTCATGAACACTGAAGCTTTCTTT. Its translation: CGGSPRGLMNTEAFF.